This T cell receptor (beta chain) is drawn from a study of cytomegalovirus exposure and HLA in healthy donors. As for the study in general: Approximately 85 million unique TCRs from HLA-typed donors were held in an early data release. General study results and limits: Most TCR sequences were uncommon, yet certain public TCRs appeared in many donors. The only immune exposure information that was available was CMV serostatus.

The V gene's germline CDR1 is LNHDA and CDR2 SQIVND (reference sequence). The J segment lost 1 base and the V segment lost 5 bases, leaving 4 bases of the junction unmatched. This CDR3 is 14 amino acids long. With 60 Vbeta and 13 Jbeta primers, the PCR was carried out. Clones were read by immunoSEQ multiplex PCR, and TCRdb kept only the in-frame ones, dropping some. In total, the table holds under 200,000 clones. Regarding this clone: Its target is not known.

Material: PBMCs. The rearrangement uses TRBV19 and TRBJ2-5, with 7 nucleotides matching TRBD1. The clonotype originates from a young man in good health and CMV-seronegative. The CDR3 DNA follows: TGTGCCAGTAGTCAGACAGGGTTCCAAGAGACCCAGTACTTC. This codes for CASSQTGFQETQYF.